These 30 T cell receptor beta chains were sequenced from one sample in a study of CD8 T cells in Susac syndrome. When the RNA was reverse transcribed, random hexamers were used with an input of roughly 0.45 to 1 ug. One entry per CDR3 protein results from TCRdb running MiXCR on the immunoSEQ multiplex PCR reads. The sample has roughly 200,000 distinct CDR3 sequences; about 95% are singletons. The sample taken for sequencing was CD4+ T cells from PBMCs. The receptors come from a human donor in good health.

This chain links TRBV12-3 or TRBV12-4 with TRBJ2-3, with D uncertain. The CDR3 contains 15 residues. Trimming cost V 4 bases and J 2 bases, with 13 bases left between them. CDR3 residues: CASSSNLPNTDTQYF. Written as DNA, the CDR3 is TGTGCCAGCAGTTCCAACCTACCGAACACAGATACGCAGTATTTT.

V usage is TRBV7-9 and J usage is TRBJ1-2; no clear D gene. The CDR3 runs to 12 residues. Germline V lookup: CDR1 SEHNR, CDR2 FQNEAQ (reference sequence). V was clipped by 5 bases and J by 6 bases, with 10 bases between them. The CDR3 sequence is CASSPDPDGYTF. In DNA form, the CDR3 reads TGTGCCAGCAGCCCCGACCCGGATGGCTACACCTTC.

This rearrangement joins TRBV20-1 to TRBJ2-3; D unresolved. This CDR3 region has 14 residues. CDR1 is DFQATT and CDR2 is SNEGSKA in the germline V gene (reference sequence). Trimming removed 0 bases from V and 1 base from J, with 8 bases in between. The CDR3 coding sequence is TGCAGTGCTAGAGATCCCATCGGCACAGATACGCAGTATTTT. Encoded protein: CSARDPIGTDTQYF.

The chain recombines TRBV3-2 with TRBJ2-7; the DNA was not used to check the table's D call, TRBD1. TRBV3-2 is marked as a pseudogene. This CDR3 spans 8 amino acids. CDR3 nucleotides: TGTGCCAGCAGCTGCCCCTACTTC. This sequence encodes CASSCPYF.

The gene calls are TRBV28 and TRBJ2-3, with 8 bases matching TRBD2. The CDR3 is made up of 15 amino acids. Per the germline V gene, CDR1 is MDHEN and CDR2 is SYDVKM. V shed 3 bases, J shed 6 bases, and the junction held 8 bases outside the gene matches. CDR3 in DNA: TGTGCCAGCAGTTTTCCCAGCGGGAGTATCGATACGCAGTATTTT. Translating it yields CASSFPSGSIDTQYF.

The genes are TRBV30 and TRBJ2-2; D is perhaps TRBD1 (6 bases). The V end lost 5 bases, the J end lost 7 bases, and 17 bases lay between the germline ends. The CDR3 is 14 amino acids. Germline lookup yields CDR1 GTSNPN and CDR2 SVGIG (reference sequence). This chain's CDR3 is CAWEGQGLIGELFF. CDR3 DNA: TGTGCCTGGGAGGGACAAGGGTTGATCGGGGAGCTGTTTTTT.

The chain uses TRBV5-6 and TRBJ2-5; unclear D gene. Germline assignment: CDR1 SGHDT and CDR2 YYEEEE. V lost 0 bases and J 10 bases, leaving 10 bases between the germline ends. The CDR3 extends over 12 amino acids. In nucleotides, the CDR3 is TGTGCCAGCAGCTTGGCCCTATATGACCAGTACTTC. Protein sequence: CASSLALYDQYF.

The gene calls are TRBV29-1 and TRBJ2-5; tentative D call: TRBD2 (6 bases). This CDR3 has 14 amino acids. V lost 7 bases and J lost 3, with 18 bases in between. Germline V gives CDR1 SQVTM, CDR2 ANQGSEA. CDR3 protein: CSASVAGSKETQYF. The CDR3 DNA is TGCAGCGCTTCCGTGGCGGGGTCGAAAGAGACCCAGTACTTC.

The J gene is TRBJ1-1, the V gene TRBV2, with 7 bases identical to TRBD1. This CDR3 has 13 residues. The germline V gene encodes CDR1 SNHLY and CDR2 FYNNEI. V lost 7 bases and J lost 7; bases outside the gene matches: 9. CDR3 sequence reads: CASNRDSQYEAFF. The DNA of the CDR3 is TGTGCCAGCAACCGGGACAGTCAATATGAAGCTTTCTTT.

The chain links TRBV25-1 to TRBJ2-1; D is perhaps TRBD1 or TRBD2 (5 bases each). The V end was cut by 4 bases, the J end by 7 bases, with 17 bases between. Germline V gene lookup returns CDR1 MGHDK and CDR2 SYGVNS. The CDR3 totals 15 residues. In DNA, the CDR3 is TGTGCCAGCAGTGGGGACGGGCGGTCAGTAAATGAGCAGTTCTTC. This sequence encodes CASSGDGRSVNEQFF.

The chain links TRBV3-1 to TRBJ1-1, with TRBD1 matching over 9 bases. Germline assignment: CDR1 LGHDT and CDR2 YNNKEL (reference sequence). The J segment lost 0 bases and the V segment lost 2 bases, leaving 1 base of the junction unmatched. The length of the CDR3 is 15 residues. CDR3 bases: TGTGCCAGCAGCCAACGACAGGGGGTGAACACTGAAGCTTTCTTT. It encodes CASSQRQGVNTEAFF.

The chain employs TRBV28 and TRBJ1-1; no firm D call. Germline V gene lookup returns CDR1 MDHEN and CDR2 SYDVKM. Trimming removed 8 bases from V and 7 bases from J, with 17 bases in between. The length of the CDR3 is 13 residues. CDR3 loop: CASEDPMGHEAFF. The CDR3 DNA follows: TGTGCCAGCGAGGACCCGATGGGTCATGAAGCTTTCTTT.

The V gene is TRBV29-1, the J gene TRBJ1-3; D ambiguous. This CDR3 has 14 residues. Germline V gives CDR1 SQVTM, CDR2 ANQGSEA. The ends were cut back, 7 bases at V and 0 bases at J, with 13 bases in the middle. This CDR3 reads CSAQPGDSGNTIYF. CDR3 in DNA: TGCAGCGCCCAACCAGGAGACTCTGGAAACACCATATATTTT.

CDR3 region: CSVYGGLGSYDTQYF. In nucleotides, the CDR3 is TGCAGCGTGTACGGGGGGCTTGGCTCATATGATACGCAGTATTTT. The chain links TRBV29-1 to TRBJ2-3; a weak D match, TRBD2 (7 bases). The ends were cut back, 6 bases at V and 6 bases at J, with 22 bases in the middle. This CDR3 comprises 15 residues. CDR1 is SQVTM and CDR2 is ANQGSEA in the germline V gene.

The chain uses TRBV30 and TRBJ1-2; no firm D call. Germline-derived CDR1 and CDR2 are GTSNPN and SVGIG (reference sequence). The CDR3 has 11 residues. Trimming pared 4 bases from V and 7 bases from J, leaving 10 bases between. Here the CDR3 DNA reads TGTGCCTGGACTCCGGGCGGTGGCTACACCTTC. This encodes CAWTPGGGYTF.

This clonotype was recorded only once. The chain employs TRBV5-1 and TRBJ2-1, with 7 bases lining up with TRBD1. Unmatched junction bases numbered 7, after V lost 0 bases and J lost 7 bases. This CDR3 region has 15 residues. Germline CDR1 SGHRS, CDR2 YFSETQ. The CDR3 sequence is CASSLDRTGPNEQFF. As DNA, the CDR3 is TGCGCCAGCAGCTTGGACCGGACAGGTCCGAATGAGCAGTTCTTC.

The V gene is TRBV14, the J gene TRBJ2-1; the D is unclear. The CDR3 sequence is 14 residues long. With 1 base removed from V and 2 bases from J, the gap between germline ends came to 6 bases. Germline V gene data show CDR1 as SGHDN and CDR2 as FVKESK. The CDR3 bases are TGTGCCAGCAGCCAAGTCACGGCCTACAATGAGCAGTTCTTC. It specifies CASSQVTAYNEQFF.

The V gene is TRBV28, the J gene TRBJ2-7; possibly TRBD1 for D (6 bases). The CDR3 extends over 17 amino acids. Germline lookup yields CDR1 MDHEN and CDR2 SYDVKM. The V end lost 5 bases, the J end lost 5 bases, and 25 bases lay between the germline ends. The CDR3 protein is CASSTTARQVPPNEQYF. As DNA, the CDR3 is TGTGCCAGCAGTACAACCGCGCGACAGGTCCCGCCGAACGAGCAGTACTTC. Together with reference TRBV28 and TRBJ2-7, the CDR3 gives the full variable domain: DVKVTQSSRYLVKRTGEKVFLECVQDMDHENMFWYRQDPGLGLRLIYFSYDVKMKEKGDIPEGYSVSREKKERFSLILESASTNQTSMYLCASSTTARQVPPNEQYFGPGTRLTVT.

The chain combines TRBV29-1 with TRBJ2-7; tentatively, D is TRBD2 (5 bases). Per the germline V gene, CDR1 is SQVTM and CDR2 is ANQGSEA. The CDR3 loop spans 11 amino acids. V lost 7 bases and J lost 12, with 19 bases in between. The CDR3 sequence is CSAPRWGARYF. CDR3 sequence (DNA): TGCAGCGCTCCCCGTTGGGGAGCCAGGTACTTC.

The genes are TRBV23-1 and TRBJ2-1; TRBD1 matches at 9 bases. TRBV23-1 is sorted into the ORF group, with uncertain function. This CDR3 comprises 16 residues. Germline trimming cut 7 bases from V and 4 bases from J; bases unmatched to any gene: 11. CDR3 DNA sequence: TGCGCCAGCACTAAAGCCGGGACAGGGTCGTACAATGAGCAGTTCTTC. Translating it yields CASTKAGTGSYNEQFF.

This sequence joins TRBV27 and TRBJ2-7; the D gene could be TRBD1 or TRBD2 (6 bases each). V was shortened by 2 bases and J by 1 base, with 9 bases between the two germline ends. Germline values: CDR1 MNHEY, CDR2 SMNVEV (reference sequence). The length of the CDR3 is 14 residues. This chain's CDR3 is CASSLRGTSYEQYF. CDR3 nucleotide sequence: TGTGCCAGCAGTTTACGGGGGACATCCTACGAGCAGTACTTC.

This chain joins TRBV28 and TRBJ2-1; no reliable D call. The CDR3 loop spans 15 amino acids. Per germline, CDR1 MDHEN and CDR2 SYDVKM. V was cut by 7 bases and J by 0 bases, with 13 bases left in between. CDR3 protein: CASTRPTGSYNEQFF. DNA of the CDR3: TGTGCCAGCACCCGACCCACCGGCTCCTACAATGAGCAGTTCTTC.

The CDR3 sequence: CASSSDRLAFF. Here the CDR3 DNA reads TGTGCCAGCAGCTCTGACAGGCTAGCTTTCTTT. The chain links TRBV7-9 to TRBJ1-1; perhaps TRBD1 as D (6 bases). Trimming removed 4 bases at V and 10 bases at J, with 10 bases between. Looked up from germline, CDR1 is SEHNR and CDR2 is FQNEAQ (reference sequence). This CDR3 region has 11 residues.

A single count supports this clonotype. The chain couples TRBV4-3 to TRBJ2-3; 11 bases map to TRBD2. Germline V lookup: CDR1 LGHNA, CDR2 YSLEER. This CDR3 has 21 residues. J gave up 0 bases and V 0 bases, and 14 bases lay outside the gene matches. The CDR3 DNA sequence: TGCGCCAGCAGCCAAGATCGTATGTTGGGACTAGCGGCCTCTAGCACAGATACGCAGTATTTT. Protein sequence: CASSQDRMLGLAASSTDTQYF.

This sequence joins TRBV5-1 and TRBJ2-3; D is possibly TRBD1 (6 bases). The CDR3 has 16 residues. Germline CDR1 reads SGHRS; CDR2 reads YFSETQ. Trimming removed 2 bases at V and 1 base at J, with 14 bases between. DNA for the CDR3: TGCGCCAGCAGCTTACTACCGGGACAACGCACAGATACGCAGTATTTT. Protein: CASSLLPGQRTDTQYF.

The J gene is TRBJ2-7, the V gene TRBV12-3 or TRBV12-4; no definite D call. Trimming pared 6 bases from V and 9 bases from J, leaving 12 bases between. The CDR3 consists of 11 residues. CDR3 coding DNA: TGTGCCAGCAGCCCCTCTTTTGGGCAGTACTTC. This sequence encodes CASSPSFGQYF.

CDR3 DNA: TGTGCCAGCAGCCGGACCACTAGCGACTCCTACGAGCAGTACTTC. The encoded protein is CASSRTTSDSYEQYF. V gene TRBV4-2 combines with J gene TRBJ2-7; 7 nucleotides agree with TRBD2. J gave up 0 bases and V 4 bases, and 6 bases lay outside the gene matches. CDR1 LGHNA and CDR2 YNFKEQ come from the germline V gene. The CDR3 spans 15 residues.

This clonotype was recorded once. The CDR3 DNA is TGCAGCGTTGAAATGTCAGGAAGCTCCTACAATGAGCAGTTCTTC. This gives the protein CSVEMSGSSYNEQFF. The chain recombines TRBV29-1 with TRBJ2-1; unclear D gene. V gave up 2 bases and J gave up 0 bases, with 11 bases separating them. The CDR3 contains 15 residues. In germline, CDR1 is SQVTM, CDR2 ANQGSEA.

V gene TRBV7-9 combines with J gene TRBJ1-1; D is unresolved. The CDR3 has 11 amino acids. The germline V gene encodes CDR1 SEHNR and CDR2 FQNEAQ (reference sequence). V was pared by 3 bases and J by 6 bases, with 5 bases between. The CDR3 DNA is TGTGCCAGCAGCTTGATCGCTGAAGCTTTCTTT. It is translated as CASSLIAEAFF.

V and J are TRBV20-1 and TRBJ2-7; TRBD2 is a possible D gene (5 bases). Germline V gives CDR1 DFQATT, CDR2 SNEGSKA (reference sequence). V was pared by 1 base and J by 2 bases, with 12 bases between. The CDR3 covers 14 residues. In DNA, the CDR3 is TGCAGTGCTAGAGGCCATCAGAGGGCCTACGAGCAGTACTTC. Protein product: CSARGHQRAYEQYF.